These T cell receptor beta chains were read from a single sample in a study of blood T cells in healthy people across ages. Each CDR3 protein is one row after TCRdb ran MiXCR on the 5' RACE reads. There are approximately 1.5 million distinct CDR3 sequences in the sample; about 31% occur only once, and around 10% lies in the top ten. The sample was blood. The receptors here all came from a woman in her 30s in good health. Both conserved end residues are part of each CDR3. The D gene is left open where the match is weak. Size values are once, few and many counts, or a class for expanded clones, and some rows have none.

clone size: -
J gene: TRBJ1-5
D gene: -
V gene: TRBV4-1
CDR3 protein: CASSQGLYGNQPQHF
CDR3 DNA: TGCGCCAGCAGCCAGGGACTATATGGCAATCAGCCCCAGCATTTT

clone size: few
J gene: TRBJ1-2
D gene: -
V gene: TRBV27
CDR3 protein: CASSRQRPPLGQPRNYGYTF
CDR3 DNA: TGTGCCAGCAGTCGCCAGCGTCCACCCCTCGGACAGCCCCGAAACTATGGCTACACCTTC

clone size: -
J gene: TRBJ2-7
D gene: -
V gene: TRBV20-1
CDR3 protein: CSASGPGVPYEQYF
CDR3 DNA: TGCAGTGCTAGTGGACCAGGGGTCCCCTACGAGCAGTACTTC

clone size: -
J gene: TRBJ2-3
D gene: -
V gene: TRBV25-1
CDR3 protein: CAGSERRSHTDTQYF
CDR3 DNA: TGTGCCGGCAGTGAAAGGCGGTCTCACACAGATACGCAGTATTTT

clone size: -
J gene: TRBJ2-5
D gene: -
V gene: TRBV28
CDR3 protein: CASSSPVLKGTPSQETQYF
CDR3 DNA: TGTGCCAGCAGTTCTCCAGTCCTCAAAGGGACACCAAGCCAAGAGACCCAGTACTTC

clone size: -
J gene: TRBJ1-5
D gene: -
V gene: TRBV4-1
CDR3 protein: CASSQVATTGQPQHF
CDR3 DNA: TGCGCCAGCAGCCAGGTCGCAACAACGGGTCAGCCCCAGCATTTT

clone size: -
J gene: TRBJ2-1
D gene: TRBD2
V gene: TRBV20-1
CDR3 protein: CSASLLAGGFWNEQFF
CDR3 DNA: TGCAGTGCTAGTCTGCTAGCGGGGGGCTTTTGGAATGAGCAGTTCTTC

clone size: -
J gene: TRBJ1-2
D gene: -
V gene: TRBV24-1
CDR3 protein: CATSDWRGEHGYTF
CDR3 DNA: TGTGCCACCAGTGATTGGAGAGGGGAGCATGGCTACACCTTC

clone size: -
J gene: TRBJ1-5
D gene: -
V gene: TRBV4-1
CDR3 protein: CASSQVVFNQPQHF
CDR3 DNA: TGCGCCAGCAGCCAAGTTGTTTTCAATCAGCCCCAGCATTTT

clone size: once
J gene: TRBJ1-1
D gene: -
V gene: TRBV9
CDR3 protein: CASSPRTQAGTEAFF
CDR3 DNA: TGTGCCAGCAGCCCCCGGACTCAGGCGGGAACTGAAGCTTTCTTT

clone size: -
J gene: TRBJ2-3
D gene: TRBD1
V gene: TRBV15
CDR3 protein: CATSSLRQGASTDTQYF
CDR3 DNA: TGTGCCACCAGCTCACTAAGACAGGGGGCAAGCACAGATACGCAGTATTTT

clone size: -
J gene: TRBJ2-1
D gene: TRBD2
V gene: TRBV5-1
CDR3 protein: CASSLRTRGGGSDEQFF
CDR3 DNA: TGCGCCAGCAGCTTACGAACCCGGGGGGGAGGGAGCGATGAGCAGTTCTTC

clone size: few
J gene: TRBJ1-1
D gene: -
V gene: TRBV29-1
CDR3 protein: CSVGTGSRSTEAFF
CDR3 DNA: TGCAGCGTTGGAACGGGATCCAGGTCCACTGAAGCTTTCTTT

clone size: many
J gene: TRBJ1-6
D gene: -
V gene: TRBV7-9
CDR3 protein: CASSLEANSPLHF
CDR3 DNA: TGTGCCAGCAGCTTAGAAGCCAATTCACCCCTCCACTTT

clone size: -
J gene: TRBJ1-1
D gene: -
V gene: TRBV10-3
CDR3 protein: CAISERGEGAEAFF
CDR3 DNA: TGTGCCATCAGTGAGCGGGGCGAGGGCGCTGAAGCTTTCTTT

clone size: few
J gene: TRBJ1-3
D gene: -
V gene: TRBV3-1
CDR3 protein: CASSQEGRRRGDTIYF
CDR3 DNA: TGTGCCAGCAGCCAAGAAGGACGGCGCCGTGGAGACACCATATATTTT

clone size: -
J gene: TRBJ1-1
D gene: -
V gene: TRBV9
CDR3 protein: CASSVVEGGGTEAFF
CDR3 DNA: TGTGCCAGCAGCGTAGTGGAGGGAGGAGGCACTGAAGCTTTCTTT

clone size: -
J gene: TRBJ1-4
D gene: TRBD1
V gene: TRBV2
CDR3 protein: CASGPSGTGVEKLFF
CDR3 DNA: TGTGCCAGCGGCCCTTCCGGGACAGGGGTTGAAAAACTGTTTTTT

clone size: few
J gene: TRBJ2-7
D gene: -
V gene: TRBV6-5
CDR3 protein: CASAIGGSYEQYF
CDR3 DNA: TGTGCCAGCGCGATTGGCGGCTCCTACGAGCAGTACTTC

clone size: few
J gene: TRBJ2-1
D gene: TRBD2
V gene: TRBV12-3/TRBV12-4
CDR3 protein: CASKLAGPGNEQFF
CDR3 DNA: TGTGCCAGCAAACTAGCGGGGCCGGGCAATGAGCAGTTCTTC

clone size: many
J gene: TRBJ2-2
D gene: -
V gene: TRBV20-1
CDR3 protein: CSARDRVGELFF
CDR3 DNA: TGCAGTGCTAGAGACAGGGTCGGGGAGCTGTTTTTT

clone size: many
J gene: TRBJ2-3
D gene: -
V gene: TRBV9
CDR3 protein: CASSVWQSSTDTQYF
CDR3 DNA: TGTGCCAGCAGCGTTTGGCAGTCTAGCACAGATACGCAGTATTTT

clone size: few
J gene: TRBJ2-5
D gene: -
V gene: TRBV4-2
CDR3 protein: CASSLSAKKETQYF
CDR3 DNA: TGTGCCAGCAGCCTGAGCGCTAAAAAAGAGACCCAGTACTTC

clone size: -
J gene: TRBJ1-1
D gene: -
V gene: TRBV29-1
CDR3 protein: CGAVRQGPNTEAFF
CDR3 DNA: TGCGGCGCAGTTCGTCAGGGCCCGAACACTGAAGCTTTCTTT

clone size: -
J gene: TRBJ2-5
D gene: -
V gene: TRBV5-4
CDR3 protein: CASSLPGVQETQYF
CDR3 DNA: TGTGCCAGCAGCTTGCCGGGGGTCCAAGAGACCCAGTACTTC

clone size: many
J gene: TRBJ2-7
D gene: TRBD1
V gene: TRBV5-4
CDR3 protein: CASSKTGQGAYEQYF
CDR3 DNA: TGTGCCAGCAGCAAGACGGGACAGGGGGCCTACGAGCAGTACTTC

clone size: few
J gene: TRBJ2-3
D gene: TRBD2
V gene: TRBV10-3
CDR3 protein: CAISHVAGGRTDTQYF
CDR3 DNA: TGTGCCATCAGCCACGTAGCGGGGGGACGCACAGATACGCAGTATTTT

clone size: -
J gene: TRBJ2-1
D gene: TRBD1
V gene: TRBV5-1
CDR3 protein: CASSPRTGSLNEQFF
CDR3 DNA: TGCGCCAGCAGCCCACGGACAGGGTCTCTTAATGAGCAGTTCTTC

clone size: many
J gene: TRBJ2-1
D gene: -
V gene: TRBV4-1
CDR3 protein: CASSQVPGSSYNEQFF
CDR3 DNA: TGCGCCAGCAGCCAAGTCCCCGGGAGCTCCTACAATGAGCAGTTCTTC

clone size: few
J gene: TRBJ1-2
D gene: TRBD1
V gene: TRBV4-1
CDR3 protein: CASSPQGAPYGYTF
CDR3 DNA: TGCGCCAGCAGCCCTCAGGGGGCTCCTTATGGCTACACCTTC

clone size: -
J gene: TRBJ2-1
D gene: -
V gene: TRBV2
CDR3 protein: CASETGTLLHNEQFF
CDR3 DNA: TGTGCCAGTGAAACCGGGACCCTATTGCACAATGAGCAGTTCTTC

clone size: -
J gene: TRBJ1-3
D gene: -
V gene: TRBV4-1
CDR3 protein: CASSQDRGNTIYF
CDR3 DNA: TGCGCCAGCAGCCAAGATCGGGGAAACACCATATATTTT

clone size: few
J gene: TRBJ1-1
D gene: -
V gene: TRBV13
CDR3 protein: CASSLNPPREGPEAFF
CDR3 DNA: TGTGCCAGCAGCTTAAACCCTCCTCGGGAAGGGCCTGAAGCTTTCTTT

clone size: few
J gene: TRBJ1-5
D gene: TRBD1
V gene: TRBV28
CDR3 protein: CASSLYDRGENQPQHF
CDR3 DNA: TGTGCCAGCAGTTTATACGACAGGGGCGAGAATCAGCCCCAGCATTTT

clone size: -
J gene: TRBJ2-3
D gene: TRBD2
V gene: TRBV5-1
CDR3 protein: CASSLAGTSGAGTDTQYF
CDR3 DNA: TGCGCCAGCAGCTTGGCCGGGACTAGCGGGGCGGGCACAGATACGCAGTATTTT

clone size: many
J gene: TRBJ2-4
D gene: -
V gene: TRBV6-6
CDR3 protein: CASSYSSAGAKNIQYF
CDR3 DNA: TGTGCCAGCAGTTACTCGAGTGCAGGAGCCAAAAACATTCAGTACTTC

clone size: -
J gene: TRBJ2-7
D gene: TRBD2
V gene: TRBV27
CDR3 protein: CASSPRLTSVGEQYF
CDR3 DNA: TGTGCCAGCAGTCCCCGTCTGACTAGCGTTGGCGAGCAGTACTTC

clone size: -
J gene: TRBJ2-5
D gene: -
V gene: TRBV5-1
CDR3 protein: CASSLVGRNQETQYF
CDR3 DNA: TGCGCCAGCAGCTTGGTGGGCCGGAATCAAGAGACCCAGTACTTC

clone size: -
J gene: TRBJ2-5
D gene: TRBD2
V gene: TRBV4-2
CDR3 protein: CASSLSRVAGGPMETQYF
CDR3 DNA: TGTGCCAGCAGCCTATCCCGGGTAGCGGGAGGGCCCATGGAGACCCAGTACTTC

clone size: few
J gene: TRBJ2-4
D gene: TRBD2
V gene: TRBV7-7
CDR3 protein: CATRRLAGGPVDGQYF
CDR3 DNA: TGTGCCACCCGACGACTAGCGGGAGGGCCAGTCGACGGGCAGTACTTC

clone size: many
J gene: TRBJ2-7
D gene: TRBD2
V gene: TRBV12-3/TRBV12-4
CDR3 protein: CASSLAGGPGEQYF
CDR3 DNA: TGTGCCAGCAGTTTGGCGGGGGGGCCTGGGGAGCAGTACTTC

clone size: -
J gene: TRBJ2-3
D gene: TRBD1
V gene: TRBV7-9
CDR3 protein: CASTAGQGFSDTQYF
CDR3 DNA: TGTGCCAGCACCGCGGGACAGGGGTTTTCGGATACGCAGTATTTT

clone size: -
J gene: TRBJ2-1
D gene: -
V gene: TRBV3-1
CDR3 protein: CASSAGTWTYNEQFF
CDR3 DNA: TGTGCCAGCAGCGCCGGAACTTGGACCTACAATGAGCAGTTCTTC

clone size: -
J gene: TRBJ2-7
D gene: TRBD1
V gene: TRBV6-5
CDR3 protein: CASSPPGTGLPYEQYF
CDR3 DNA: TGTGCCAGCAGCCCGCCGGGGACAGGTCTCCCCTACGAGCAGTACTTC

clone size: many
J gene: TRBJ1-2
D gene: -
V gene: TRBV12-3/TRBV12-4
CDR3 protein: CASSLYSQNYGYTF
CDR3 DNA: TGTGCCAGCAGTTTATACAGCCAGAACTATGGCTACACCTTC

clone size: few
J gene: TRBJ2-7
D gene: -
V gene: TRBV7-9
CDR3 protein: CASSSGEPPYEQYF
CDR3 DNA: TGTGCCAGCAGCTCAGGGGAGCCCCCCTACGAGCAGTACTTC

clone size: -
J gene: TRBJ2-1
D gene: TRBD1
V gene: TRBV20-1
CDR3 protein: CSARFPDRGNEQFF
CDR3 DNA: TGCAGTGCTAGATTCCCGGACAGGGGAAATGAGCAGTTCTTC